This T cell receptor beta chain was retrieved from a study of cytomegalovirus exposure and HLA in healthy donors. Study-level findings and limits: As a later analysis revealed, the rate of TCR association differed by HLA locus, with DRB1 most and HLA-C fewest. Excluded: some indistinguishable V segments such as TRBV6-2 and TRBV6-3.

The CDR3 runs 13 residues. CDR1 SGHVS and CDR2 FNYEAQ come from the germline V gene. The V segment lost 4 bases and the J segment 5 bases; nucleotides outside the gene matches: 2. In the case of this clone: Its antigen is currently unknown.

Primers: 60 Vbeta forward and 13 Jbeta reverse. The data were produced by immunoSEQ multiplex PCR, yet TCRdb's version contains in-frame clones alone and is incomplete. The data hold some 190,000 clones, with around 80% observed a single time. The chain joins TRBV7-6 to TRBJ1-2; TRBD1 aligns across 9 bases. Sequencing input: PBMCs. The TCR was taken from a young man in good health and CMV-seronegative. CDR3 residues: CASSSGQGYGYTF. For the CDR3, the DNA is TGTGCCAGCAGCTCGGGACAGGGTTATGGCTACACCTTC.